This T cell receptor (beta chain) was sequenced in a study of molecular identifiers for immune sequencing clone quantification. Previously described methods with listed TCR primers produced the bulk TCR libraries. TCRdb used MiXCR to reprocess the PCR reads, holding one entry per CDR3 protein. The sample carries some 590,000 distinct CDR3 sequences, roughly 27% recorded once. Trimming stripped 7 bases from V and 1 base from J, with 14 bases between. The CDR3 length is 16 residues. Germline CDR1 and CDR2: LNHDA and SQIVND (reference sequence). This clonotype occurred many times. This clonotype originated in a human donor in good health. Some libraries in this study had Jurkat cell RNA spiked in. The chain combines TRBV19 with TRBJ2-6; unclear D gene. The sample was naive CD8+ T cells from blood, with Jurkat cell RNA spiked in. Subset given: FACS-sorted CD8+CD4-CCR7+CD45RA+ naive T cells. In nucleotides, the CDR3 is TGTGCCAGTAAACGAGGATATTCATCTGGGGCCAACGTCCTGACTTTC. Translated: CASKRGYSSGANVLTF.